The present TCR beta chain was sequenced within a study of human T cells and chemical hapten exposure. Time point: patch test 2, 6 weeks after DPC sensitization. The treatment: therapeutic diphenylcyclopropenone sensitization with weekly scalp DPC. Each patch-test visit's blood sample preceded patch application. This clonotype was detected many times. Germline CDR1 and CDR2: SEHNR and FQNEAQ (reference sequence). Trimming pared 1 base from V and 2 bases from J, leaving 15 bases between. This CDR3 comprises 17 residues. TCRdb itself ran the RACE reads through MiXCR, one entry per CDR3 protein. The data contain approximately 110,000 distinct CDR3 sequences, about a tenth of them singletons.

The source of this sequence is a middle-aged woman with alopecia areata. Some clones in this sample may be carry-over from other donors' samples. V gene TRBV7-9 combines with J gene TRBJ2-1; TRBD2 might be the D (5 bases). Sequencing was performed on whole blood, taken in connection with sensitization to the hapten diphenylcyclopropenone (DPC). The CDR3 DNA reads as TGTGCCAGCAGCTTAGGAAGCGGAGCAGAAGCCTACAATGAGCAGTTCTTC. This encodes CASSLGSGAEAYNEQFF.